A single TCR beta chain is shown here with its context. The antigen it binds to is not known. Per-nucleotide qualities are absent, and no much larger clonotype sits a single base away. This record belongs to a study of radiation and T cells in renal cell carcinoma (TCRdb year 2020). For context, the study as a whole: TCR beta sequencing covered around 50 samples in total, comprising around 25 tumors and roughly 27 peripheral blood samples. The final blood draw was performed at 4 weeks after radiation, at the same time as nephrectomy. Across all 50 or so samples, 4,016,671 unique CDR3 nucleotide sequences, encoding 2,658,974 unique CDR3 amino acid sequences, were identified. Overall study results and their limits: Because pretreatment tumor biopsies were not available, the baseline intratumoral presence of clonotypes could not be determined. With a single-armed trial design, the study had no way to address how radiation dose or scheduling affects the TCR repertoire. Tracking of blood repertoire dynamics stopped at about 27 days after treatment, with no follow-up past that point. Top tumor clonotypes rose in blood from baseline to 2 weeks post-radiation, then contracted by 4 weeks, suggesting transient expansion of tumor-resident clones.

Via the germline V gene (reference sequence), CDR1 is DFQATT and CDR2 SNEGSKA. At the junction V is shortened by 4 bases and J by 2 bases, with 5 bases in between. From the cysteine up to the phenylalanine, the CDR3 has a length of 11 residues. CDR3 DNA is the only sequence kept; it has 33 bases, read in frame from the first base. Explained via the paper, the time point label denotes: blood 4 weeks post-SBRT, at nephrectomy. The treatment or condition label of this sample denotes: 15 Gy SBRT to primary tumor, nephrectomy 4 weeks later. The samples were drawn from a clinical trial, where primary renal cell carcinomas were treated with 15 Gy of stereotactic body radiation therapy and then removed by nephrectomy 4 weeks afterward. Serial peripheral blood from radiation-treated patients was sampled at baseline, 2 weeks and 4 weeks after SBRT to track tumor-enriched clonotypes. Renal cell carcinoma with clear cell pathology was present in all patients. The QIAamp DNA Blood Mini Kit (Qiagen) was used to prepare genomic DNA for TCR sequencing. The analyses included just those samples that passed every quality control check.

Following the manufacturer's recommendations, the immunoSEQ kit was used to generate TCR beta libraries from genomic DNA. To prepare libraries, a first multiplex PCR with proprietary primers was run, followed by a second PCR that added unique barcodes, and a bead cleanup was done after each round. Each sample batch included a kit-provided positive control reaction and a negative control reaction. The final libraries were assessed on an Agilent 4200 TapeStation D1000 ScreenTape, pooled by volume, and quantified by qPCR. Sequencing was performed on an Illumina NextSeq500 using a MidOutput 150-cycle cartridge, with 156 Read1 cycles, 15 Index1 cycles, and the kit custom primers. The pooled library was loaded at approximately 1 pM, and about 20% PhiX control was spiked in. Per the original workflow: The vendor-processed data were analyzed in R, and a clonotype was defined as all T cells that share the same CDR3 nucleotide sequence. For clone abundance analyses, frequencies were normalized to the 10,000 most abundant clones per sample. Public T cell clones, which averaged fewer than five per sample, were excluded before analysis. Tumor-enriched clonotypes and baseline blood-enriched clonotypes were defined as those with an abundance difference of at least 32-fold between compartments. A beta-binomial differential abundance model was applied to find clonotypes that expanded or contracted between blood time points. Tumor-blood repertoire similarity was measured with the Baroni-Urbani and Buser coefficient, and group comparisons used two-tailed Wilcoxon tests in R. What TCRdb holds here is the immuneACCESS table cut down to in-frame rearrangements. Part of the clones is not present; checked against another copy, under half of the missing clones reflect an unresolved V gene, and the others are unexplained. V and J calls and clone size are as listed in that table; D and trimming were resolved from the DNA. In all, the sample holds about 90,000 clones, and around 83% of those were seen once. Approximately 6.9% of the sample comes from the top ten.

The receptor was derived from a man aged 55 to 70 with renal cell carcinoma. The receptor chain draws on TRBV20-1 and TRBJ1-2, with the D gene uncertain. Sample: blood, taken from a patient whose treatment included radiotherapy and nephrectomy. The nucleotide sequence is TGCAGTGCTACGAACAACTATGGCTACACCTTC. It codes for CSATNNYGYTF.